This TCR beta chain was recovered during a study of cytomegalovirus exposure and HLA in healthy donors. The V gene lost 4 bases and the J gene lost 5 bases, with 9 bases spanning the gap. The germline V gene has CDR1 MRHNA and CDR2 SNTAGT. The CDR3 length is 13 residues. Only one count was recorded for this clone. The PCR contained 60 Vbeta and 13 Jbeta primers. Libraries were prepared by immunoSEQ multiplex PCR; TCRdb keeps only in-frame clonotypes and omits some of them. The data show about 160,000 clones, 70% to 80% seen once. The sample was PBMCs. The chain links TRBV6-4 to TRBJ1-5, with no clear D. The receptor's source is a man in his thirties or forties in good health and CMV-seropositive. The CDR3 reads CASSVAPDQPQHF. CDR3 in DNA: TGTGCCAGCAGTGTCGCACCGGATCAGCCCCAGCATTTT.